The TCR beta chain under discussion was sequenced for a study of T cell repertoires in cytomegalovirus infection. Whole-study context: Based on public TCR beta signatures, there were indications of CMV infection and of a matching HLA type.

Overall study findings and caveats: Carriage of CMV together with the relevant HLA was identifiable through cumulative public TCR beta family frequency. The ex vivo response showed dominance by HLA-C-restricted CMV-specific TCR beta clonotypes.

TCRdb ran MiXCR on the reads and lists one entry per CDR3 protein. The sample holds about 490,000 distinct CDR3 sequences, about a quarter seen once. The sample holds a few counts of this clonotype. Its antigen is still unknown. What was sequenced was PBMCs. This clonotype was obtained from a human donor in good health (CMV status not recorded). Some clones in this sample may be carry-over from other donors' samples.

In DNA, the CDR3 is TGCGCCAGCAGCCCCTCGGGCAGGGGGTCTGGGGCCAACGTCCTGACTTTC. Amino acids: CASSPSGRGSGANVLTF. This sequence joins TRBV5-1 and TRBJ2-6; 7 bases are a match to TRBD1. Germline lookup yields CDR1 SGHRS and CDR2 YFSETQ. This CDR3 is 17 amino acids long. The ends lost 4 bases at V and 1 base at J; junction bases unmatched: 8. Based on the CDR3 plus reference TRBV5-1 and TRBJ2-6, the full variable domain is KAGVTQTPRYLIKTRGQQVTLSCSPISGHRSVSWYQQTPGQGLQFLFEYFSETQRNKGNFPGRFSGRQFSNSRSEMNVSTLELGDSALYLCASSPSGRGSGANVLTFGAGSRLTVL.